The clone carrying this TCR beta chain has a handful of counts. Its antigen is still unknown. Amplification of TCR beta used genomic DNA extracted from peripheral blood. The data derive from a study of T cell repertoires in aging, cancer and after chemotherapy. Study at large: Donors were grouped into six age bands spanning 30 or younger through 70 or older.

Multiplex touch-down PCR with TRB-A/B primers amplified rearranged V-D-J TRB sequences. A single record per CDR3 protein comes from TCRdb applying MiXCR to the multiplex PCR reads. The data show about 3,800 distinct CDR3 sequences, about 29% seen once. The J segment lost 7 bases and the V segment lost 0 bases, leaving 13 bases of the junction unmatched. Germline V lookup: CDR1 DFQATT, CDR2 SNEGSKA (reference sequence). There are 16 residues in the CDR3. Study-wide results and limits: Untreated cancer patients had significantly lower blood TCR diversity than age-matched healthy donors. In cancer patients, declining TCR diversity with age involved lost richness and lost evenness.

The TCR was taken from a human donor with a solid tumor. The genes are TRBV20-1 and TRBJ2-5; 8 bases are shared with TRBD2. Sample: blood. The CDR3 region has the DNA TGCAGTGCTAGAGATCTGGCGGGGGGCCGATCCGCGACCCAGTACTTC. Translated: CSARDLAGGRSATQYF.